These 28 T cell receptor beta chains share one sample of origin, sequenced in a study of cytomegalovirus exposure and HLA in healthy donors. With 60 Vbeta and 13 Jbeta primers, the PCR was carried out. The protocol was immunoSEQ multiplex PCR, while the TCRdb copy is restricted to in-frame clones and leaves out a portion. The sample yields approximately 140,000 clones, about 80% seen once. Material: PBMCs. The source is a woman in her thirties or forties in good health and CMV-seronegative.

V and J are TRBV7-9 and TRBJ1-1; 12 nucleotides align to TRBD1. J lost 8 bases, V lost 1 base, and 5 bases had no gene match. This CDR3 is 15 amino acids long. CDR1 and CDR2 from the germline V gene are SEHNR and FQNEAQ (reference sequence). The CDR3 DNA follows: TGTGCCAGCAGCTTAGGGACCGGGACAGGGGGCGAAGCTTTCTTT. This gives the protein CASSLGTGTGGEAFF.

The CDR3 loop reads CASSHIPDRGPNGYTF. In DNA, the CDR3 is TGTGCCAGCAGCCATATCCCGGACAGGGGGCCTAATGGCTACACCTTC. The chain is built from TRBV2 and TRBJ1-2, with 11 positions matching TRBD1. In germline, CDR1 is SNHLY, CDR2 FYNNEI. The junction had 12 bases not matched to a gene; V was cut back by 6 bases and J by 6 bases. There are 16 residues in the CDR3.

Only one count was recorded for this clone. This sequence joins TRBV4-1 and TRBJ2-7; a possible D gene is TRBD1 (6 bases). Germline V gives CDR1 MGHRA, CDR2 YSYEKL. The CDR3 consists of 17 residues. V shed 0 bases and J shed 7 bases, with 22 bases lying between them. In nucleotides, the CDR3 is TGCGCCAGCAGCCAAGAGCAACAGGGCCTCGGTCTGAGTGAGCAGTACTTC. Translated: CASSQEQQGLGLSEQYF.

This clone has more than one count but fewer than ten. V and J are TRBV5-1 and TRBJ2-2; 8 nucleotides line up with TRBD1. The CDR3 covers 13 residues. Per germline, CDR1 SGHRS and CDR2 YFSETQ. V dropped 8 bases and J dropped 1; count of bases not matched to a gene: 1. CDR3 DNA: TGCGCCAGTGGGACAGGGAACACCGGGGAGCTGTTTTTT. The encoded protein is CASGTGNTGELFF.

The rearrangement uses TRBV28 and TRBJ1-6, with D tentatively TRBD1 (5 bases). Trimming removed 3 bases from V and 6 bases from J, with 9 bases in between. CDR3 length: 14 amino acids. Germline V CDR1 and CDR2: MDHEN, SYDVKM. The CDR3 coding sequence is TGTGCCAGCAGTTTGGGGCAGGGTAATTCACCCCTCCACTTT. Its translation: CASSLGQGNSPLHF.

This chain links TRBV4-3 with TRBJ2-3; TRBD2 agrees at 9 bases. The trim removed 1 base at V and 2 bases at J, leaving 1 base unmatched. The CDR3 runs to 15 residues. Per germline, CDR1 LGHNA and CDR2 YSLEER. The chain's CDR3 is CASSQGTSDTDTQYF. The CDR3 DNA is TGCGCCAGCAGCCAAGGGACTAGCGACACAGATACGCAGTATTTT.

The J gene is TRBJ2-7, the V gene TRBV5-6; D might be TRBD1 (6 bases). V was shortened by 1 base and J by 6 bases, with 14 bases between the two germline ends. This CDR3 has 14 residues. Germline V gene lookup returns CDR1 SGHDT and CDR2 YYEEEE. CDR3 region: CASSLRGRGVEQYF. CDR3 coding DNA: TGTGCCAGCAGCTTGAGAGGCAGGGGTGTCGAGCAGTACTTC.

There are a few counts of this clone. The rearrangement links TRBV29-1 to TRBJ1-5; 7 bases align to TRBD1. V shed 7 bases, J shed 6 bases, and the junction held 9 bases outside the gene matches. There are 13 residues in the CDR3. Germline loops: CDR1 SQVTM, CDR2 ANQGSEA. The CDR3 spells CSGQTGSGQPQHF. CDR3 in DNA: TGCAGCGGCCAGACAGGGTCGGGTCAGCCCCAGCATTTT.

Concerning this clone itself: A junction end diverges from the germline sequence, so it may reflect a read error. The chain uses TRBV9 and TRBJ1-5; 8 bases map to TRBD1. CDR1 and CDR2 from the germline V gene are SGDLS and YYNGEE. CDR3 length: 16 residues. CDR3 nucleotide sequence: TGTGCCCGCAGCGTAGGAGGAGGGACAGGAGATCAGCCCCAGCATTTT. Translated: CARSVGGGTGDQPQHF.

This rearrangement joins TRBV28 to TRBJ2-3, with TRBD2 matching over 8 bases. Germline V gene sequence: CDR1 MDHEN, CDR2 SYDVKM. The CDR3 loop spans 16 amino acids. Trimming cost V 3 bases and J 7 bases; bases outside gene matches: 12. The CDR3 DNA follows: TGTGCCAGCAGTTTCTCCGGGACTAGTATAGCAAATACGCAGTATTTT. Translated: CASSFSGTSIANTQYF.

This clone was found once. The rearrangement joins TRBV20-1 to TRBJ2-1; D is ambiguous. V was shortened by 2 bases and J by 5 bases, with 4 bases between the two germline ends. Germline lookup yields CDR1 DFQATT and CDR2 SNEGSKA (reference sequence). The CDR3 is 11 residues long. The CDR3 sequence is CSARQDNEQFF. The CDR3 nucleotides are TGCAGTGCTAGACAGGACAATGAGCAGTTCTTC.

The chain couples TRBV15 to TRBJ1-5; TRBD1 might be the D (6 bases). The CDR3 runs 16 residues. The germline V gene encodes CDR1 LNHNV and CDR2 YYDKDF (reference sequence). The ends were cut back, 4 bases at V and 2 bases at J, with 15 bases in the middle. The CDR3 sequence is CATSTPPPGGNQPQHF. The CDR3 coding sequence is TGTGCCACCAGCACCCCACCCCCAGGGGGCAATCAGCCCCAGCATTTT.

The chain combines TRBV7-2 with TRBJ2-3; the D gene is possibly TRBD1 (6 bases). This CDR3 comprises 14 residues. CDR1 and CDR2 from the germline V gene are SGHTA and FQGNSA. Trimming removed 4 bases from V and 4 bases from J, with 12 bases in between. CDR3 coding DNA: TGTGCCAGCAGCTCAAACAGGGTGGCAGATACGCAGTATTTT. Translated: CASSSNRVADTQYF.

The chain employs TRBV7-9 and TRBJ2-5; no reliable D call. The CDR3 contains 11 residues. CDR1 SEHNR and CDR2 FQNEAQ come from the germline V gene (reference sequence). V gave up 4 bases and J gave up 2 bases, with 2 bases separating them. CDR3 sequence reads: CASSSQETQYF. The CDR3, as DNA: TGTGCCAGCAGCTCTCAAGAGACCCAGTACTTC.

The rearrangement joins TRBV7-2 to TRBJ2-3; D gene ambiguous. The CDR3 sequence is 14 residues long. The ends were cut back, 1 base at V and 2 bases at J, with 7 bases in the middle. Germline values: CDR1 SGHTA, CDR2 FQGNSA. The CDR3 nucleotides read TGTGCCAGCAGCTTAGGCGGCCCCACAGATACGCAGTATTTT. This translates into CASSLGGPTDTQYF.

This clone was seen a handful of times. The chain uses TRBV2 and TRBJ1-5; a weak D match, TRBD1 (6 bases). Germline CDR1 is SNHLY and CDR2 is FYNNEI. There are 13 residues in the CDR3. V lost 4 bases to trimming and J lost 6 bases, with 10 bases between them. CDR3: CASSGQGLQPQHF. CDR3 nucleotide sequence: TGTGCCAGCAGTGGGCAGGGGCTTCAGCCCCAGCATTTT.

The CDR3 nucleotides read TGTGCCAGCAGCGAAGGACAGGGTCTCAATCAGCCCCAGCATTTT. This codes for CASSEGQGLNQPQHF. The J gene is TRBJ1-5, the V gene TRBV7-9, with 8 bases aligning to TRBD1. V shed 5 bases and J 3 bases; nucleotides not matched to a gene: 6. Germline CDR1 SEHNR, CDR2 FQNEAQ (reference sequence). The CDR3 extends over 15 amino acids.

A few counts support this clone. The rearrangement links TRBV5-4 to TRBJ1-4, with 10 bases matching TRBD1. V was clipped by 4 bases and J by 6 bases; unmatched bases: 6. Germline CDR1 is SGHNT and CDR2 is YYREEE (reference sequence). This CDR3 has 15 amino acids. The CDR3 bases are TGTGCCAGCAGCCTAAAGGACAGGGGGGATGAAAAACTGTTTTTT. Encoded protein: CASSLKDRGDEKLFF.

This clone has a handful of counts. This sequence joins TRBV4-3 and TRBJ2-1, with 8 bases aligning to TRBD2. Germline V gene sequence: CDR1 LGHNA, CDR2 YSLEER. This CDR3 is built from 17 residues. V dropped 0 bases and J dropped 4; count of bases not matched to a gene: 8. As DNA, the CDR3 is TGCGCCAGCAGCCAAGATGTGGCGGGGGGTAGATACAATGAGCAGTTCTTC. This gives the protein CASSQDVAGGRYNEQFF.

The chain recombines TRBV7-9 with TRBJ2-1; tentatively, D is TRBD1 (5 bases). V was pared by 5 bases and J by 9 bases, with 11 bases between. The germline V gene has CDR1 SEHNR and CDR2 FQNEAQ (reference sequence). The CDR3 has 12 amino acids. CDR3 region: CASSPSRGEQFF. CDR3 nucleotides: TGTGCCAGCAGCCCATCTAGGGGTGAGCAGTTCTTC. The full variable domain, rest sourced from reference TRBV7-9 and TRBJ2-1, is DTGVSQNPRHKITKRGQNVTFRCDPISEHNRLYWYRQTLGQGPEFLTYFQNEAQLEKSRLLSDRFSAERPKGSFSTLEIQRTEQGDSAMYLCASSPSRGEQFFGPGTRLTVL.

This clone has only a few counts. The chain has TRBV19 and TRBJ1-5, with D uncertain. Germline loops: CDR1 LNHDA, CDR2 SQIVND (reference sequence). This CDR3 comprises 14 residues. The ends were cut back, 5 bases at V and 2 bases at J, with 10 bases in the middle. The CDR3 loop is CASSLGRRNQPQHF. The CDR3, as DNA: TGTGCCAGTAGTTTAGGGAGACGCAATCAGCCCCAGCATTTT.

This chain links TRBV7-3 with TRBJ2-1; 9 bases fit TRBD1. Per the germline V gene, CDR1 is SGHTA and CDR2 is FQGTGA. Trimming removed 4 bases from V and 6 bases from J; junction bases left unmatched: 1. CDR3 length: 13 amino acids. The CDR3 spells CASSSTGGNEQFF. The CDR3 DNA follows: TGTGCCAGCAGCTCGACAGGGGGCAATGAGCAGTTCTTC.

V and J are TRBV27 and TRBJ1-2; no definite D call. Germline V gene data show CDR1 as MNHEY and CDR2 as SMNVEV (reference sequence). Trimming left V 4 bases short and J 4 bases short, with 10 bases between. This CDR3 contains 13 residues. Here the CDR3 DNA reads TGTGCCAGCAGTTCCAGTGGACTCTATGGCTACACCTTC. It is translated as CASSSSGLYGYTF.

The J gene is TRBJ2-1, the V gene TRBV7-3, with 9 bases aligning to TRBD2. This CDR3 spans 17 amino acids. Germline trimming cut 4 bases from V and 4 bases from J; bases unmatched to any gene: 11. The V gene's germline CDR1 is SGHTA and CDR2 FQGTGA. The CDR3 spells CASSSGGTSGPYNEQFF. The CDR3 DNA reads TGTGCCAGCAGCTCCGGGGGAACTAGCGGGCCTTACAATGAGCAGTTCTTC.

This chain links TRBV7-9 with TRBJ2-7; possible D gene TRBD1, 6 bases. V was pared by 1 base and J by 0 bases, with 13 bases between. The CDR3 length is 16 residues. Germline values: CDR1 SEHNR, CDR2 FQNEAQ (reference sequence). The CDR3 sequence is CASSLESGASSYEQYF. CDR3 nucleotides: TGTGCCAGCAGCTTAGAGTCAGGGGCCTCCTCCTACGAGCAGTACTTC.

The V gene is TRBV28, the J gene TRBJ2-3, with D uncertain. Germline V gene sequence: CDR1 MDHEN, CDR2 SYDVKM. The CDR3 is 11 residues long. V was cut by 7 bases and J by 3 bases, with 5 bases left in between. Written as DNA, the CDR3 is TGTGCCAGCAAGAGTACAGATACGCAGTATTTT. This encodes CASKSTDTQYF.

This clone was seen a handful of times. The chain couples TRBV4-1 to TRBJ1-2; 7 bases align to TRBD1. J gave up 7 bases and V 3 bases, and 2 bases lay outside the gene matches. CDR3 length equals 12 residues. The germline V gene has CDR1 MGHRA and CDR2 YSYEKL. This CDR3 reads CASSHHRGGYTF. DNA for the CDR3: TGCGCCAGCAGCCACCACAGGGGTGGCTACACCTTC.

Here the CDR3 DNA reads TGTGCCAGCAGGGGGGGACTAGCGGGAGTCGAGCAGTACTTC. This codes for CASRGGLAGVEQYF. J is TRBJ2-5 and V is TRBV28, with TRBD2 matching 14 bases. The tail of the sequence fits TRBJ2-7 better, so the J call may be wrong. Germline CDR1 reads MDHEN; CDR2 reads SYDVKM. This CDR3 comprises 14 residues.